A selection of T cell receptor beta chains follows, all from one sample in a study of shared clonotypes between healthy human individuals. Profiled with immunoSEQ multiplex PCR; TCRdb holds only in-frame clones, not every one. Among roughly 2,300,000 clones listed, 92% were seen once. Sequencing was carried out using naive CD4+ T cells from PBMCs. The receptors derive from a man between 18 and 35 years old in good health. Some clones in this sample may be carry-over from other donors' samples. Each CDR3 is given with its conserved first and last residue. A D gene is named only where the DNA matches it firmly. Only part of the rows carry a size: once, few, many, or a class if the clone is expanded.

v_gene: TRBV30; abundance: NA; d_gene: NA; j_gene: TRBJ2-6; CDR3nt: TGTGCCTGGCAAATGGACTTTCGCTCTGGGGCCAACGTCCTGACTTTC; CDR3aa: CAWQMDFRSGANVLTF
v_gene: TRBV27; abundance: NA; d_gene: NA; j_gene: TRBJ1-1; CDR3nt: TGTGCCAGCAGTTTGAACAGTGGCTCCACTGAAGCTTTCTTT; CDR3aa: CASSLNSGSTEAFF
v_gene: TRBV28; abundance: once; d_gene: NA; j_gene: TRBJ2-3; CDR3nt: TGTGCCAGCAGTTTTCGCAGAAACACAGATACGCAGTATTTT; CDR3aa: CASSFRRNTDTQYF
v_gene: TRBV11-3; abundance: NA; d_gene: TRBD2; j_gene: TRBJ2-1; CDR3nt: TGTGCCAGCAGCTTAGATACTAGCGGGACCCGGGAGCAGTTCTTC; CDR3aa: CASSLDTSGTREQFF
v_gene: TRBV9; abundance: NA; d_gene: TRBD2; j_gene: TRBJ2-1; CDR3nt: TGTGCCAGCAGCGGGGGACTAGGAATGGCTGAGCAGTTCTTC; CDR3aa: CASSGGLGMAEQFF
v_gene: TRBV29-1; abundance: NA; d_gene: TRBD1; j_gene: TRBJ1-1; CDR3nt: TGCAGCGTTGGGCCCGGACAGGGGAACACTGAAGCTTTCTTT; CDR3aa: CSVGPGQGNTEAFF
v_gene: TRBV6-1; abundance: NA; d_gene: TRBD2; j_gene: TRBJ2-7; CDR3nt: TGTGCCAGCAGTGTGGGACTAGCGATCTCCTACGAGCAGTACTTC; CDR3aa: CASSVGLAISYEQYF
v_gene: TRBV6-5; abundance: NA; d_gene: NA; j_gene: TRBJ2-1; CDR3nt: TGTGCCAGCAGCCCGAGGAGAGGTAACAATGAGCAGTTCTTC; CDR3aa: CASSPRRGNNEQFF
v_gene: TRBV7-2; abundance: once; d_gene: TRBD1; j_gene: TRBJ1-2; CDR3nt: TGTGCCAGCAGGTTAATAAACCGGGACAGCGGGCTCTATGGCTACACCTTC; CDR3aa: CASRLINRDSGLYGYTF
v_gene: TRBV19; abundance: NA; d_gene: TRBD2; j_gene: TRBJ2-1; CDR3nt: TGTGCCAGTAGTCCTACTAGCGGGAGGAGCTCCTACAATGAGCAGTTCTTC; CDR3aa: CASSPTSGRSSYNEQFF
v_gene: TRBV30; abundance: few; d_gene: NA; j_gene: TRBJ1-1; CDR3nt: TGTGCCTGGTCGGGGCAGATGAACACTGAAGCTTTCTTT; CDR3aa: CAWSGQMNTEAFF
v_gene: TRBV27; abundance: few; d_gene: NA; j_gene: TRBJ1-5; CDR3nt: TGTGCCAGCAGTTTATTGAGAAATCAGCCCCAGCATTTT; CDR3aa: CASSLLRNQPQHF
v_gene: TRBV29-1; abundance: NA; d_gene: NA; j_gene: TRBJ2-5; CDR3nt: TGCAGCGTTGCATCCGGGTCTGGGGAGACCCAGTACTTC; CDR3aa: CSVASGSGETQYF
v_gene: TRBV19; abundance: NA; d_gene: TRBD1; j_gene: TRBJ1-2; CDR3nt: TGTGCCAGCGGGGACAGGGAGGCCTATGGCTACACCTTC; CDR3aa: CASGDREAYGYTF
v_gene: TRBV29-1; abundance: NA; d_gene: NA; j_gene: TRBJ2-3; CDR3nt: TGCAGCGCCGTCCCCTACAGGGCCGGGACAGATACGCAGTATTTT; CDR3aa: CSAVPYRAGTDTQYF
v_gene: TRBV4-2; abundance: NA; d_gene: TRBD2; j_gene: TRBJ2-1; CDR3nt: TGTGCCAGCAGCCATTCTGAAGCGGGAGGGCCCTACAATGAGCAGTTCTTC; CDR3aa: CASSHSEAGGPYNEQFF
v_gene: TRBV20-1; abundance: NA; d_gene: NA; j_gene: TRBJ1-4; CDR3nt: TGCAGTGCTAGCTTACTGGAAAAACTGTTTTTT; CDR3aa: CSASLLEKLFF
v_gene: TRBV28; abundance: NA; d_gene: TRBD1; j_gene: TRBJ1-1; CDR3nt: TGTGCCAGCAGTCCGGGGACAGGGAACGCTGAAGCTTTCTTT; CDR3aa: CASSPGTGNAEAFF
v_gene: TRBV28; abundance: NA; d_gene: NA; j_gene: TRBJ1-2; CDR3nt: TGTGCCAGCAGTTTAGTAAGAAACTCTAACTATGGCTACACCTTC; CDR3aa: CASSLVRNSNYGYTF
v_gene: TRBV18; abundance: NA; d_gene: NA; j_gene: TRBJ1-2; CDR3nt: TGTGCCAGCTCACCAATTAGTAGCTCGTCAGGGTTTCGAGGCTACACCTTC; CDR3aa: CASSPISSSSGFRGYTF
v_gene: TRBV9; abundance: NA; d_gene: TRBD2; j_gene: TRBJ2-1; CDR3nt: TGTGCCAGCAGCGCCCGACTAGCGGGAGGGAGGGGTGAGCAGTTCTTC; CDR3aa: CASSARLAGGRGEQFF
v_gene: TRBV5-4; abundance: NA; d_gene: NA; j_gene: TRBJ2-7; CDR3nt: TGTGCCAGCAGCTTTGGGGGATCGTCCTACGAGCAGTACTTC; CDR3aa: CASSFGGSSYEQYF
v_gene: TRBV10-3; abundance: NA; d_gene: TRBD1; j_gene: TRBJ2-7; CDR3nt: TGTGCCATCAGTCCGGACAGGACCCACGAGCAGTACTTC; CDR3aa: CAISPDRTHEQYF
v_gene: TRBV5-6; abundance: once; d_gene: NA; j_gene: TRBJ1-5; CDR3nt: TGTGCCAGCAGCTTGTACAGGGTGGGCAATCAGCCCCAGCATTTT; CDR3aa: CASSLYRVGNQPQHF
v_gene: TRBV9; abundance: NA; d_gene: NA; j_gene: TRBJ2-5; CDR3nt: TGTGCCAGCAGCGTAGCAGGAGGGGGAGAGACCCAGTACTTC; CDR3aa: CASSVAGGGETQYF
v_gene: TRBV9; abundance: NA; d_gene: NA; j_gene: TRBJ1-4; CDR3nt: TGTGCCAGCAGCGTGACAGGACACCAGGGAAAACTGTTTTTT; CDR3aa: CASSVTGHQGKLFF
v_gene: TRBV6-1; abundance: NA; d_gene: TRBD2; j_gene: TRBJ2-1; CDR3nt: TGTGCCAGCAGTGAAGCCCTCATAGCGGGAGCCCGTATTTGGAATGAGCAGTTCTTC; CDR3aa: CASSEALIAGARIWNEQFF
v_gene: TRBV11-1; abundance: NA; d_gene: TRBD2; j_gene: TRBJ2-1; CDR3nt: TGTGCCAGCAGCGGGACTAGCGGGAGGGCTAATGAGCAGTTCTTC; CDR3aa: CASSGTSGRANEQFF
v_gene: TRBV7-6; abundance: NA; d_gene: NA; j_gene: TRBJ1-5; CDR3nt: TGTGCCAGCAGCTTAGGGCTCAATCAGCCCCAGCATTTT; CDR3aa: CASSLGLNQPQHF
v_gene: TRBV6-1; abundance: NA; d_gene: NA; j_gene: TRBJ1-4; CDR3nt: TGTGCCAGCGGGGGGGGAGAAGAAAAACTGTTTTTT; CDR3aa: CASGGGEEKLFF
v_gene: TRBV7-2; abundance: once; d_gene: NA; j_gene: TRBJ1-2; CDR3nt: TGTGCCAGCAGCTTGGAGGGCAGGGCCTATGGCTACACCTTC; CDR3aa: CASSLEGRAYGYTF
v_gene: TRBV5-1; abundance: NA; d_gene: NA; j_gene: TRBJ1-3; CDR3nt: TGCGCCAGCAGCTTGGGGCACGTCTCTGGAAACACCATATATTTT; CDR3aa: CASSLGHVSGNTIYF
v_gene: TRBV4-1; abundance: NA; d_gene: TRBD1; j_gene: TRBJ1-4; CDR3nt: TGCGCCAGCAGCCAATACGGGACAGTTGAAAAACTGTTTTTT; CDR3aa: CASSQYGTVEKLFF